The next 21 T cell receptor beta chains were all read from a single sample in a study of cytomegalovirus exposure and HLA in healthy donors. TCRdb's table, derived via immunoSEQ multiplex PCR, lists solely in-frame clones and lacks some. The data show about 270,000 clones, around 85% seen once. The sample consisted of PBMCs. The receptors derive from a woman under 30 in good health and CMV-seronegative.

This rearrangement joins TRBV4-1 to TRBJ2-1; 10 nucleotides match TRBD2. J lost 4 bases, V lost 0 bases, and 9 bases had no gene match. CDR1 is MGHRA and CDR2 is YSYEKL in the germline V gene. The CDR3 covers 18 residues. As DNA, the CDR3 is TGCGCCAGCAGCCAAGATCCGCCTAGCGGGAGCCGTTACAATGAGCAGTTCTTC. Its protein is CASSQDPPSGSRYNEQFF.

In this sample, this clone turned up a few times. V gene TRBV29-1 combines with J gene TRBJ1-4; D not certain. Germline V CDR1 and CDR2: SQVTM, ANQGSEA. Trimming took 7 bases from V and 7 from J, leaving 10 bases between them. This CDR3 comprises 11 residues. CDR3 in amino acids: CSGGSGEKLFF. In nucleotides, the CDR3 is TGCAGCGGCGGATCGGGTGAAAAACTGTTTTTT.

The chain carries TRBV18 and TRBJ2-1; 8 bases align to TRBD2. V lost 0 bases, J lost 2 bases, and 3 bases stayed unmatched. This CDR3 has 16 amino acids. Germline CDR1 and CDR2: KGHSH and LQKENI. CDR3 protein: CASSPPRGLAYNEQFF. Here the CDR3 DNA reads TGTGCCAGCTCACCACCCAGGGGACTAGCCTACAATGAGCAGTTCTTC.

This clone appeared a few times. CDR3 in DNA: TGTGCCACTAGAGGGGAGGTCTACATGAACACTGAAGCTTTCTTT. It translates to CATRGEVYMNTEAFF. The chain recombines TRBV19 with TRBJ1-1; possibly TRBD1 for D (5 bases). Between the trimmed V and J ends, which lost 10 bases and 0 bases, there was a span of 18 bases. The germline gives CDR1 LNHDA, CDR2 SQIVND (reference sequence). The CDR3 runs 15 residues.

The chain carries TRBV6-6 and TRBJ1-3, with 7 positions matching TRBD1. Unmatched junction bases numbered 5, after V lost 5 bases and J lost 4 bases. Germline values: CDR1 MNHNY, CDR2 SVGAGI (reference sequence). This CDR3 region has 14 residues. The CDR3 region is CASSNTGQGNTIYF. The CDR3 DNA is TGTGCCAGCAGTAATACGGGACAGGGAAACACCATATATTTT.

CDR3 amino acids: CASSQVQGTTEAFF. Here the CDR3 DNA reads TGCGCCAGCAGCCAGGTCCAGGGAACCACTGAAGCTTTCTTT. This chain joins TRBV4-1 and TRBJ1-1; D possibly corresponds to TRBD1 (5 bases). Germline V lookup: CDR1 MGHRA, CDR2 YSYEKL. CDR3 length equals 14 residues. Trimming pared 3 bases from V and 4 bases from J, leaving 12 bases between.

V usage is TRBV6-5 and J usage is TRBJ1-1; no definite D call. This CDR3 is 15 amino acids long. Trimming stripped 0 bases from V and 1 base from J, with 9 bases between. Germline V gives CDR1 MNHEY, CDR2 SVGAGI. CDR3 sequence: CASSYSMAGNTEAFF. In nucleotides, the CDR3 is TGTGCCAGCAGTTACTCGATGGCAGGGAACACTGAAGCTTTCTTT.

The chain joins TRBV2 to TRBJ2-2, with a possible D match to TRBD2 (6 bases). From germline, CDR1 is SNHLY and CDR2 FYNNEI. V lost 0 bases and J 7 bases, leaving 9 bases between the germline ends. The CDR3 contains 14 residues. The DNA for the CDR3 is TGTGCCAGCAGTGAAGCGCAGACTAGCGGGGAGCTGTTTTTT. It codes for CASSEAQTSGELFF.

The rearrangement links TRBV28 to TRBJ1-2; no definite D call. Germline V gene sequence: CDR1 MDHEN, CDR2 SYDVKM. CDR3 length: 11 residues. Trimming left V 6 bases short and J 7 bases short, with 9 bases between. This CDR3 is CASRPRGGYTF. DNA of the CDR3: TGTGCCAGCAGGCCGCGGGGTGGCTACACCTTC.

The V call is TRBV5-1, the J call TRBJ2-7; 8 nucleotides align to TRBD1. Germline-derived CDR1 and CDR2 are SGHRS and YFSETQ. This CDR3 spans 16 amino acids. Trimming removed 0 bases from V and 0 bases from J; junction bases left unmatched: 5. In DNA, the CDR3 is TGCGCCAGCAGCTTGGCCTGGACAGGGAGCTCCTACGAGCAGTACTTC. Protein sequence: CASSLAWTGSSYEQYF.

This rearrangement joins TRBV7-6 to TRBJ2-2; TRBD2 matches at 13 bases. The CDR3 length is 16 residues. Germline CDR1 SGHVS, CDR2 FNYEAQ. V shed 5 bases and J 4 bases; nucleotides not matched to a gene: 4. This CDR3 reads CASSQGLAGLTGELFF. The CDR3 bases are TGTGCCAGCAGCCAGGGACTAGCGGGGCTCACCGGGGAGCTGTTTTTT.

CDR3: CASGSGQGFGTGMNTEAFF. CDR3 in DNA: TGTGCTAGTGGTTCGGGACAGGGTTTTGGAACCGGGATGAACACTGAAGCTTTCTTT. This rearrangement joins TRBV12-5 to TRBJ1-1; 9 bases are shared with TRBD1. The V gene end was trimmed by 4 bases and the J gene end by 0 bases; junction bases not matched to a gene: 15. Per the germline V gene, CDR1 is LGHNT and CDR2 is FRNRAP. CDR3 size: 19 residues.

The chain combines TRBV28 with TRBJ2-2; 7 bases map to TRBD1. In germline, CDR1 is MDHEN, CDR2 SYDVKM. V dropped 3 bases and J dropped 1; count of bases not matched to a gene: 11. The CDR3 consists of 18 residues. The CDR3 is CASSLGDRFRLNTGELFF. DNA of the CDR3: TGTGCCAGCAGTTTGGGGGACAGATTCCGCCTGAACACCGGGGAGCTGTTTTTT.

The gene calls are TRBV5-1 and TRBJ1-1, with D perhaps TRBD1 (5 bases). The germline gives CDR1 SGHRS, CDR2 YFSETQ. The CDR3 is 18 amino acids. V was shortened by 1 base and J by 5 bases, with 24 bases between the two germline ends. Written as DNA, the CDR3 is TGCGCCAGCAGCTTGAGGCAAAGGGCAGGGAGGGACGGGACTGAAGCTTTCTTT. Protein: CASSLRQRAGRDGTEAFF.

Here the CDR3 reads CASSQGESRRAEQFF. DNA for the CDR3: TGCGCCAGCAGCCAAGGGGAGTCCAGACGCGCTGAGCAGTTCTTC. The rearrangement links TRBV4-1 to TRBJ2-1; D possibly corresponds to TRBD2 (5 bases). Trimming took off 1 base at V and 9 bases at J, with 16 bases between the two ends. The CDR3 loop spans 15 amino acids. Germline V gene lookup returns CDR1 MGHRA and CDR2 YSYEKL.

J is TRBJ1-6 and V is TRBV6-4, with D perhaps TRBD1 (6 bases). CDR1 is MRHNA, CDR2 SNTAGT, per germline. Trimming left V 0 bases short and J 9 bases short, with 9 bases between. The CDR3 is 14 amino acids. DNA for the CDR3: TGTGCCAGCAGTGACTCGTTGGGGGCTTCACCCCTCCACTTT. It specifies CASSDSLGASPLHF.

This rearrangement joins TRBV4-1 to TRBJ1-4; D may be TRBD1 (5 bases). V lost 6 bases to trimming and J lost 7 bases, with 21 bases between them. Germline loops: CDR1 MGHRA, CDR2 YSYEKL. The CDR3 is 16 amino acids. CDR3 residues: CASRQYERGVGEKLFF. DNA of the CDR3: TGCGCCAGCAGACAATATGAGCGGGGGGTAGGTGAAAAACTGTTTTTT.

This chain uses TRBV7-2 with TRBJ1-5; D is unclear. Germline V CDR1 and CDR2: SGHTA, FQGNSA. Trimming took off 1 base at V and 0 bases at J, with 7 bases between the two ends. This CDR3 has 15 residues. The chain's CDR3 is CASSLGRYSNQPQHF. The DNA of the CDR3 is TGTGCCAGCAGCTTAGGCAGATATAGCAATCAGCCCCAGCATTTT.

V is TRBV11-2 and J is TRBJ1-2, with D maybe TRBD1 (6 bases). V was trimmed by 5 bases and J by 5 bases, leaving 12 bases between them. This CDR3 spans 13 amino acids. Germline V CDR1 and CDR2: SGHAT, FQNNGV. The CDR3 nucleotides read TGTGCCAGCAGCCTTACACAGGGATATGGCTACACCTTC. Translation: CASSLTQGYGYTF.

The gene calls are TRBV4-3 and TRBJ2-7, with D possibly TRBD2 on 6 matching bases. Germline V gene sequence: CDR1 LGHNA, CDR2 YSLEER. V gave up 0 bases and J gave up 1 base, with 10 bases separating them. CDR3 length equals 15 residues. The CDR3 sequence: CASSQDAAGSYEQYF. Here the CDR3 DNA reads TGCGCCAGCAGCCAAGATGCGGCGGGATCCTACGAGCAGTACTTC.

The CDR3: CASSTGAGGSSSYNEQFF. CDR3 in DNA: TGTGCCAGTAGTACGGGAGCGGGAGGCTCAAGCTCCTACAATGAGCAGTTCTTC. This rearrangement joins TRBV19 to TRBJ2-1; TRBD2 agrees at 9 bases. This CDR3 is 18 amino acids long. V lost 4 bases and J lost 0; bases outside the gene matches: 10. Germline lookup yields CDR1 LNHDA and CDR2 SQIVND (reference sequence). The whole variable domain, filled in from reference TRBV19 and TRBJ2-1, reads DGGITQSPKYLFRKEGQNVTLSCEQNLNHDAMYWYRQDPGQGLRLIYYSQIVNDFQKGDIAEGYSVSREKKESFPLTVTSAQKNPTAFYLCASSTGAGGSSSYNEQFFGPGTRLTVL.